The present TCR beta chain was sequenced within a study of T cells in Graves' hyperthyroidism and ophthalmopathy (dated by TCRdb to about 2019). Context from the whole study: Peripheral blood was collected at initial diagnosis, before any treatment. To identify distinguishing TCR V-J signatures, a discovery cohort of roughly 100 patients was used, comprising some 43 with Graves' ophthalmopathy and 57 with stable Graves' hyperthyroidism. Prospective prediction of ophthalmopathy was tested in an independent validation cohort of 18 to 20 hyperthyroidism patients and 15 to 17 patients who later progressed to ophthalmopathy. The 90 to 100 discovery patients were randomly split 7:3 into training and test sets. In about 6 Graves' hyperthyroidism patients, the study also compared T-cell repertoires from thyroid tissue with T-cell repertoires from blood. After blood sampling, hyperthyroidism patients were treated with methimazole at a starting dose of 30 mg daily, and ophthalmopathy patients were treated with high-dose intravenous methylprednisolone. TCR Vbeta CDR3 sequencing of 130 to 150 peripheral blood samples (fewer than 45 ophthalmopathy, over 70 hyperthyroidism and some 17 progressor patients) is reported in the paper. Overall results and qualifications from the work: Most expanded thyroid clonotypes (frequency above 0.001) were also detected in blood, suggesting blood repertoires may reflect thyroid immune responses. In validation, progression to ophthalmopathy was predicted by the model with more than 65% sensitivity and roughly 76% specificity, a median of approximately 6.5 months before onset. A model built on a 13 V-J signature distinguished ophthalmopathy from stable hyperthyroidism, reaching 85% to 90% sensitivity and 81.08% specificity in cross-validation and 80%/75% in testing. No statistical method was used to set the sample size in advance, and investigators knew the group allocation.

Ophthalmopathy patients had moderately to severely active disease, with a Clinical Activity Score of 3 or more, a NOSPECS grade of 4 or more, and a disease duration of less than 3 months. Exclusion was applied to patients with uncontrolled infections, other autoimmune diseases, pregnancy or lactation. Clinical symptoms, serum thyroxine and TRAb, thyroid ultrasound, and orbital computed tomography formed the basis for the diagnoses. PBMCs were isolated from 7.5 to 10 ml of fresh peripheral blood by Ficoll-Paque density gradient centrifugation. Trizol reagent was used to extract total RNA, and RNA quality was then checked on an Agilent 2100 Bioanalyzer. The junction shows trimming of 3 bases on V and 1 base on J, and the gene matches do not reach 5 bases of it. The germline V gene (reference sequence) yields DFQATT for CDR1 and SNEGSKA for CDR2. The CDR3 goes from the cysteine to the phenylalanine over 15 residues. Only the CDR3 part of the read is kept: 45 bases, read in frame from the first base.

This clonotype was counted only a few times. Its specific antigen is unknown. No quality values exist for individual bases; no much larger clone is one base distant. TCR beta CDR3 regions were amplified from RNA transcripts. The first round of RT-PCR for the TCR CDR3 was performed with the HTBI primer set and the Qiagen OneStep RT-PCR kit. Libraries were constructed in a second round of multiplex PCR, after which size selection and purification were performed. The libraries were sequenced on an Illumina HiSeq2000 using paired-end 100 bp reads. Regarding the original processing steps: SOAPnuke was used to process the raw data, throwing out any read that contained adapters or uncalled bases, had a mean Phred below 15, or lacked an exact constant-primer or identifier match. High-quality paired reads were merged using COPE v1.2.5, and each unique nucleotide sequence was defined as a clonotype. Clonotypes were aligned to IMGT TRBV, TRBD and TRBJ reference segments using MiTCR v1.1. The analysis was restricted to V-J combinations with a frequency above 0.0001, which together covered about 99% of the repertoires. The TCS score was defined as F50 (clonal expansion) divided by E x V (chaos), with BLOSUM62-based TCRdist calculated between CDR3 peptides within each V-J. Welch's t-statistics and random forest reduced fewer than 550 V-J features to roughly 13, which were used in a naive Bayes classifier (R e1071). TCRdb redid the processing of the public reads, applying fastp at Q25 and MiXCR, and retained in-frame beta chains. For every CDR3 protein sequence, its rows merge into one entry that carries the most common genes and DNA. What appears here as the V and J calls and clone size reflects TCRdb's work, not the paper's. This sample comprises around 600,000 distinct CDR3 sequences, about 14% of them detected only once. The ten top clones hold around 13% of the sample.

The sequence was obtained from a woman aged 45 to 65 with Graves' ophthalmopathy. The material sequenced was blood. This sequence uses TRBV20-1 and TRBJ2-2; the central 7 bases match TRBD2. The DNA is as follows: TGCAGTGCTAGGAGGCTAGCGGTGAACACCGGGGAGCTGTTTTTT. The translation is CSARRLAVNTGELFF.